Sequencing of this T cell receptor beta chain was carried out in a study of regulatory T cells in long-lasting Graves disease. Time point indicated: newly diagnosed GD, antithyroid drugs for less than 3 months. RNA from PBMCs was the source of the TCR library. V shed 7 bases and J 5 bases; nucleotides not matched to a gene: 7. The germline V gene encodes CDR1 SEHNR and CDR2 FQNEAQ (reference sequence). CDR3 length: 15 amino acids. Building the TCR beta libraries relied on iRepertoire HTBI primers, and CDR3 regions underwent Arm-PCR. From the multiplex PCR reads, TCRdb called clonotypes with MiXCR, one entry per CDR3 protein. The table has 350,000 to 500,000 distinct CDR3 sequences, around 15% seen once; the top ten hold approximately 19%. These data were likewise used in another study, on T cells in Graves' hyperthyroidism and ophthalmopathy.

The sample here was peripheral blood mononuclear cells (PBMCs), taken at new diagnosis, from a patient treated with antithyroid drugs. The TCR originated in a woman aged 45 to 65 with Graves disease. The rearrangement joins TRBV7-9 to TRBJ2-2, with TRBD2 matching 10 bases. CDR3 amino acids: CASNPSGSGTGELFF. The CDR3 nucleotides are TGTGCCAGCAACCCTAGCGGGAGTGGGACCGGGGAGCTGTTTTTT.